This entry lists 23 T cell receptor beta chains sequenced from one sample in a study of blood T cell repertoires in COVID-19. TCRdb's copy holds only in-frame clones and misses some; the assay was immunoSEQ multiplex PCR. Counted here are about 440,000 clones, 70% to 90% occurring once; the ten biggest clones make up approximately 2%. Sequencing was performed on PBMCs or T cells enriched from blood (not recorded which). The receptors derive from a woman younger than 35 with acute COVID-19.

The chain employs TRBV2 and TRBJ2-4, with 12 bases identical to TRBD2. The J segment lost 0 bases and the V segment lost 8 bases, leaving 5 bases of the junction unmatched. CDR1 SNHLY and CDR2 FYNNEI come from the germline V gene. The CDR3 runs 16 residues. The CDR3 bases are TGTGCCAGCCAAGGACTAGCGGGGAAAGCCAAAAACATTCAGTACTTC. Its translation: CASQGLAGKAKNIQYF.

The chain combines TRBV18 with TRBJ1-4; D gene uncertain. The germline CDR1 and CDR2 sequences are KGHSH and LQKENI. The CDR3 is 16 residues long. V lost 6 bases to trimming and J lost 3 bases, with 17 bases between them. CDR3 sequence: CASSPLTGQANEKLFF. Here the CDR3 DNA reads TGTGCCAGCTCGCCCTTAACTGGGCAGGCTAATGAAAAACTGTTTTTT.

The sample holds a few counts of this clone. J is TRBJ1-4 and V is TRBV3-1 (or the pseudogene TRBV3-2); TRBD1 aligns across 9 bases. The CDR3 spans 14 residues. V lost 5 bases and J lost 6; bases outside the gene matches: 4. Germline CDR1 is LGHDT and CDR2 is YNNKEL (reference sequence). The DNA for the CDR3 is TGTGCCAGCAGCACCAGGACAGGGGATGAAAAACTGTTTTTT. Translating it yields CASSTRTGDEKLFF.

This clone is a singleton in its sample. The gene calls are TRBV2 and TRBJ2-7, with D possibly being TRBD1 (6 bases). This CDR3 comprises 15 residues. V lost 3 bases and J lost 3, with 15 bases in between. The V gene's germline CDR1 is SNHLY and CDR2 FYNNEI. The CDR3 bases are TGTGCCAGCAGTGACCTTGTCAGGGGAAACTACGAGCAGTACTTC. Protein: CASSDLVRGNYEQYF.

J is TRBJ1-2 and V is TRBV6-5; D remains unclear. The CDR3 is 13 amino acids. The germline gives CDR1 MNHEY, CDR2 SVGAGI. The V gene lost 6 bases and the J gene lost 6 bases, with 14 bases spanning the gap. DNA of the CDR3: TGTGCCAGCAGCCCGGCTCGGGAGGATGGCTACACCTTC. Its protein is CASSPAREDGYTF.

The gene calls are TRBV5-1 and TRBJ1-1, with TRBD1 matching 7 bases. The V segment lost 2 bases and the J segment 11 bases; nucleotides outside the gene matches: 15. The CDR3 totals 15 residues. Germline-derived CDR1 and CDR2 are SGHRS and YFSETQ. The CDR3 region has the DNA TGCGCCAGCAGCTTTACAGGGGTAAGCCCCTCGGATGCTTTCTTT. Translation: CASSFTGVSPSDAFF.

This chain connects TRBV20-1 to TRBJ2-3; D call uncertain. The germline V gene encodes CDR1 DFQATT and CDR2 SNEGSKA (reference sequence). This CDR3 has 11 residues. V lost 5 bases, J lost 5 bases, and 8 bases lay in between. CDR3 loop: CSARLVDTQYF. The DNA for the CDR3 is TGCAGTGCTCGATTAGTAGATACGCAGTATTTT.

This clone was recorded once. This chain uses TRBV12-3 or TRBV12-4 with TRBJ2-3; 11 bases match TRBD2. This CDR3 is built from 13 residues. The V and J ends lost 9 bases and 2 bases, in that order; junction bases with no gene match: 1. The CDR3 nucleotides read TGTGCCAGTAGCGGGGGGGCCACAGATACGCAGTATTTT. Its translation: CASSGGATDTQYF.

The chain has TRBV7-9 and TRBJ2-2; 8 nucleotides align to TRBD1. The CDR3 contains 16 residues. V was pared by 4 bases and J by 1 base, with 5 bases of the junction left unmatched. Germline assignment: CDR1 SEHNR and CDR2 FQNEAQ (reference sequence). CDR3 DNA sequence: TGTGCCAGCAGCTCCTCCGGGACAGGGAACACCGGGGAGCTGTTTTTT. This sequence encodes CASSSSGTGNTGELFF.

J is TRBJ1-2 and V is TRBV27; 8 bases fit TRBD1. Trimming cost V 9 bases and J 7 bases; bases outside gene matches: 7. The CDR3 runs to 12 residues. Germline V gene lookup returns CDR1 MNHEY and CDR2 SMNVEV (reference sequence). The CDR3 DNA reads TGTGCCAGTTATCAGGGGGCATTTGGCTACACCTTC. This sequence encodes CASYQGAFGYTF.

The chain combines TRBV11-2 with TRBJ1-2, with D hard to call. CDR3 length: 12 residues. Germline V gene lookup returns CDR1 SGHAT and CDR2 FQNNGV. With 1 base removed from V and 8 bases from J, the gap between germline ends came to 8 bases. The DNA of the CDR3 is TGTGCCAGCAGCTTAGGCGGCATCGGCTACACCTTC. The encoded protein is CASSLGGIGYTF.

CDR3 nucleotides: TGTGCCAGCAGTGAACAGTCAACGGAGCAAGAGACCCAGTACTTC. Its protein is CASSEQSTEQETQYF. The rearrangement joins TRBV2 to TRBJ2-5; unclear D gene. The CDR3 consists of 15 residues. Germline values: CDR1 SNHLY, CDR2 FYNNEI. Between the trimmed V and J ends, which lost 2 bases and 2 bases, there was a span of 12 bases.

CDR3 coding DNA: TGTGCCTTTGGACAGGGATTAACCTATGGCTACACCTTC. This encodes CAFGQGLTYGYTF. V usage is TRBV30 and J usage is TRBJ1-2; 8 nucleotides match TRBD1. Germline V gives CDR1 GTSNPN, CDR2 SVGIG (reference sequence). CDR3 length equals 13 residues. The V and J ends lost 7 bases and 4 bases, in that order; junction bases with no gene match: 8.

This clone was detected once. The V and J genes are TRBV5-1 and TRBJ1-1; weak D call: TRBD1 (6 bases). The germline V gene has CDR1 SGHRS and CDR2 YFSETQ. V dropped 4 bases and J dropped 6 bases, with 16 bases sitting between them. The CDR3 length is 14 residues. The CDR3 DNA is TGCGCCAGCAGCCCAGGACAGCACAGCGCTGAAGCTTTCTTT. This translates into CASSPGQHSAEAFF.

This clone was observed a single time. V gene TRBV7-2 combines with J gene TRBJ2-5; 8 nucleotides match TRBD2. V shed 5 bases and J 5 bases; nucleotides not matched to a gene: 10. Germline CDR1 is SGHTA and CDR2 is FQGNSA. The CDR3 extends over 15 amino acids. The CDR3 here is CASSPASGSRETQYF. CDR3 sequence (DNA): TGTGCCAGCAGCCCGGCCAGCGGGAGTCGGGAGACCCAGTACTTC.

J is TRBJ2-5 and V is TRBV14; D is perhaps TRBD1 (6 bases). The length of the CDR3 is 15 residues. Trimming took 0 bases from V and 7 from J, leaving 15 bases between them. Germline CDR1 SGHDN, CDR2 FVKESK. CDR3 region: CASSQDSGQMGTQYF. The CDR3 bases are TGTGCCAGCAGCCAAGATTCCGGACAGATGGGGACCCAGTACTTC.

CDR3 sequence reads: CASSNRDWGFGEQYF. In DNA form, the CDR3 reads TGTGCCAGCAGTAACCGGGACTGGGGTTTCGGAGAGCAGTACTTC. The gene calls are TRBV6-2 or TRBV6-3 and TRBJ2-7; D possibly corresponds to TRBD2 (6 bases). The CDR3 has 15 amino acids. V was pared by 5 bases and J by 7 bases, with 21 bases between. The V gene's germline CDR1 is MNHEY and CDR2 SVGEGT.

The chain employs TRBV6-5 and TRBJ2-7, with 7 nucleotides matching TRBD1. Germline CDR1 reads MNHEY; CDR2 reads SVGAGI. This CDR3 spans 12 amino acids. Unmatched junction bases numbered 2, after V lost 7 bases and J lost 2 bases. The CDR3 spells CASTQGAYEQYF. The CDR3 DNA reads TGTGCCAGCACCCAGGGGGCCTACGAGCAGTACTTC.

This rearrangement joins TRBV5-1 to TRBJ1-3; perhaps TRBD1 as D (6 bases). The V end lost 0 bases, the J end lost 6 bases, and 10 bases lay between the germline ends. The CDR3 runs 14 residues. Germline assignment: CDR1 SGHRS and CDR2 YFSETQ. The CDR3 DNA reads TGCGCCAGCAGCTTGGAGGGACAAACAAACACCATATATTTT. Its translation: CASSLEGQTNTIYF.

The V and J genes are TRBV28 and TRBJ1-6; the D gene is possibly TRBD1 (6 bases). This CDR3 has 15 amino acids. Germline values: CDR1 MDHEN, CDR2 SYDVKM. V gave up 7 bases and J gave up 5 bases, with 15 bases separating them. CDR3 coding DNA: TGTGCCAGCAATTCCCCACAGGGTAATAATTCACCCCTCCACTTT. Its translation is CASNSPQGNNSPLHF.

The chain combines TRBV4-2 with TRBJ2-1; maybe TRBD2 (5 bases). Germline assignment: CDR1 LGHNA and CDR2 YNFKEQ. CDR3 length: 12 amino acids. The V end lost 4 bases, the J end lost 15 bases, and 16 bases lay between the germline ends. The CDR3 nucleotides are TGTGCCAGCAGCCCCGGACTCCTCTTGAGGTTCTTC. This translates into CASSPGLLLRFF.

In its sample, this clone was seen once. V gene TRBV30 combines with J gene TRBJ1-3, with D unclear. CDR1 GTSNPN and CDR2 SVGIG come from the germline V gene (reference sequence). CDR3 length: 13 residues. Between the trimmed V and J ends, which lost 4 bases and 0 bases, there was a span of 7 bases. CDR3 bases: TGTGCCTGGATGAGGAGCTCTGGAAACACCATATATTTT. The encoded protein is CAWMRSSGNTIYF. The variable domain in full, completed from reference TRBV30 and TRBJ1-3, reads SQTIHQWPATLVQPVGSPLSLECTVEGTSNPNLYWYRQAAGRGLQLLFYSVGIGQISSEVPQNLSASRPQDRQFILSSKKLLLSDSGFYLCAWMRSSGNTIYFGEGSWLTVV.

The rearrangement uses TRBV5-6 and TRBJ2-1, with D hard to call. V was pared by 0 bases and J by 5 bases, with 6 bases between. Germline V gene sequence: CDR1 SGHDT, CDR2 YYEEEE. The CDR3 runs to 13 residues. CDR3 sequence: CASSLDVDNEQFF. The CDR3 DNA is TGTGCCAGCAGCTTGGACGTAGACAATGAGCAGTTCTTC.